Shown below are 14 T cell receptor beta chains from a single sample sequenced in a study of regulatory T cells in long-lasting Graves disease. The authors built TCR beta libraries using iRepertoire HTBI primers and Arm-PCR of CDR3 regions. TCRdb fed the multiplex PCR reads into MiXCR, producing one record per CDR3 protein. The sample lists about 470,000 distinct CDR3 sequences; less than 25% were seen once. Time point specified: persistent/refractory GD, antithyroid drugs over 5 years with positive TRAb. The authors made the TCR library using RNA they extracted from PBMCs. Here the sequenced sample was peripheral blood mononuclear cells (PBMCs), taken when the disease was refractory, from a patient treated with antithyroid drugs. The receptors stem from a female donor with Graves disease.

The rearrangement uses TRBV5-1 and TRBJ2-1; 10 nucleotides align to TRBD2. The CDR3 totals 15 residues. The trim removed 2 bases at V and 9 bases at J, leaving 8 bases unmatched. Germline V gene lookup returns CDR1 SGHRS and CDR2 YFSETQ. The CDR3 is CASSFTGTSGIEQFF. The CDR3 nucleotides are TGCGCCAGCAGCTTTACCGGTACTAGCGGGATTGAGCAGTTCTTC.

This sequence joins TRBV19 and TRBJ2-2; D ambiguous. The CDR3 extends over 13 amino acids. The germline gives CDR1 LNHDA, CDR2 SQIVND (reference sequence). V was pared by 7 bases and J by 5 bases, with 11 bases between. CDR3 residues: CASNVVRTGELFF. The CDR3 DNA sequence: TGTGCCAGTAATGTGGTCCGAACCGGGGAGCTGTTTTTT.

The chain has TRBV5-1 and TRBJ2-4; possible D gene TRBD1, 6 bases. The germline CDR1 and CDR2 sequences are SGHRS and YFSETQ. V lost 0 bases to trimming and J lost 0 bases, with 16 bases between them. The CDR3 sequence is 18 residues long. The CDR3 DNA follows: TGCGCCAGCAGCTTGGAACCGGGACAAGGAATAGCCAAAAACATTCAGTACTTC. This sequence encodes CASSLEPGQGIAKNIQYF.

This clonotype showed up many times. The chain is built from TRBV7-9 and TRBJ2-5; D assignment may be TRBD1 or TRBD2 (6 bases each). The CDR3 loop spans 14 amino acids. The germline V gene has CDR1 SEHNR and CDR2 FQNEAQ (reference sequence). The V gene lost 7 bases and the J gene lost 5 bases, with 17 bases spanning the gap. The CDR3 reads CASTTGASRETQYF. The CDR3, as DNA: TGTGCCAGCACCACGGGGGCTAGCCGTGAGACCCAGTACTTC.

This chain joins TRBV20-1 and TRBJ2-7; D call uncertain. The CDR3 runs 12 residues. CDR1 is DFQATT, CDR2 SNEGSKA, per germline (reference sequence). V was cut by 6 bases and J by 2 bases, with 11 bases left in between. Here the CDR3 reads CSAGGEPYEQYF. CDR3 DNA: TGCAGTGCCGGCGGAGAACCCTACGAGCAGTACTTC.

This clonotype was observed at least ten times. This CDR3 reads CASSEFVGGDTGELFF. CDR3 DNA: TGCGCCAGCAGTGAGTTCGTGGGGGGAGACACCGGGGAGCTGTTTTTT. The chain has TRBV10-1 and TRBJ2-2, with D perhaps matching TRBD2 (6 bases). V lost 1 base and J 3 bases, leaving 12 bases between the germline ends. Germline V gene data show CDR1 as WNHNN and CDR2 as SYGVQD (reference sequence). The length of the CDR3 is 16 residues.

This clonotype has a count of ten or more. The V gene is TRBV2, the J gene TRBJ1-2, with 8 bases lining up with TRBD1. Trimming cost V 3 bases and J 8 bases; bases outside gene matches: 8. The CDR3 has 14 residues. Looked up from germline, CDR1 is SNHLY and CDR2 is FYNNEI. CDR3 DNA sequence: TGTGCCAGCAGTGAGCTCAATCAGGGGGCGGGCTACACCTTC. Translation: CASSELNQGAGYTF.

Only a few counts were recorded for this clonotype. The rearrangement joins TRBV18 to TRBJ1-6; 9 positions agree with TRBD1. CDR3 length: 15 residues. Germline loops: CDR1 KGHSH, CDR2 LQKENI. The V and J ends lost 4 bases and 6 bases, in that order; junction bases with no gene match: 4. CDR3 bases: TGTGCCAGCTCACGGACGGGACAGGGTAATTCACCCCTCCACTTT. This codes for CASSRTGQGNSPLHF.

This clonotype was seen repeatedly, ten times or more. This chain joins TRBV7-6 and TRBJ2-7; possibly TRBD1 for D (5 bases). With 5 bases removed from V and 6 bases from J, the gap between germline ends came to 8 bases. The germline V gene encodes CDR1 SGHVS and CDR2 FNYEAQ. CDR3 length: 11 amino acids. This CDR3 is CASSQGAEQYF. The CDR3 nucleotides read TGTGCCAGCAGCCAAGGGGCCGAGCAGTACTTC.

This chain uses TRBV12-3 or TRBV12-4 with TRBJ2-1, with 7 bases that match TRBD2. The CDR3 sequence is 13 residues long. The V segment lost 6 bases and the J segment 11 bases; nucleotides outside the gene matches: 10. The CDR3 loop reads CASRRTLAGKQFF. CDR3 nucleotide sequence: TGTGCCAGCAGACGTACCTTAGCGGGCAAGCAGTTCTTC.

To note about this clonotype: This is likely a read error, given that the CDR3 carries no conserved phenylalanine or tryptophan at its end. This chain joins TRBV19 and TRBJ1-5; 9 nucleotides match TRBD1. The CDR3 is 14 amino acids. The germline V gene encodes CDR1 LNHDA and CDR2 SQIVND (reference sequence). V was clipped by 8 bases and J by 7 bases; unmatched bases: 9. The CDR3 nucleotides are TGTGCCAGTTGGGGACAGGGTTTGGGACAGCCCCAGCATGTT. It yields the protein CASWGQGLGQPQHV.

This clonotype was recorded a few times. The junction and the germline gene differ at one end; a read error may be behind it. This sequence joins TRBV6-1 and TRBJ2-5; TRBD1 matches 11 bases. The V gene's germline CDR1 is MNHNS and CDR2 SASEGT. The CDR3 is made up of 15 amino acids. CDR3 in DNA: TGTGCCAGCAGGGGCTGGACAGGGGGCCAACAGACCCAGTACTTC. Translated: CASRGWTGGQQTQYF.

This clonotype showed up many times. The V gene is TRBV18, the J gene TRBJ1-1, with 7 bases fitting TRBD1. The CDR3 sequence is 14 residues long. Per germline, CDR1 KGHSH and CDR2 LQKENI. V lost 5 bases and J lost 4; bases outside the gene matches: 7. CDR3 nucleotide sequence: TGTGCCAGCTCAAGAGAAACAGGGGCCACTGAAGCTTTCTTT. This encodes CASSRETGATEAFF.

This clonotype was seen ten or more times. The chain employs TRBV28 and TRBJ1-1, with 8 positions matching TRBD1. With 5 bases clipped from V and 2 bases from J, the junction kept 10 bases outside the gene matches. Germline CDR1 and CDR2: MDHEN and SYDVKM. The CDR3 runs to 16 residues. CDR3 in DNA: TGTGCCAGCAGTCCAACTGCGACAGGGGCCAACACTGAAGCTTTCTTT. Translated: CASSPTATGANTEAFF.